The 9 T cell receptor beta chains below all came from one sample that was sequenced in a study of CXCR3-negative and CXCR3-positive naive CD8 T cells. UMI-labeled 5' RACE TRB cDNA libraries were prepared from the cells. TCRdb reprocessed the 5' RACE reads and stores each CDR3 protein as one record, lacking DNA. The sample has some 130,000 distinct CDR3 sequences. Sample: naive CXCR3- CD8+ T cells from blood. As to subset: CD45RO-CCR7+CD27+CD95- naive CD8+ T cells lacking CXCR3 (TNR3-). The source is a human donor in good health. Some clones in this sample may be carry-over from other donors' samples.

The chain links TRBV3-1 to TRBJ2-3; TCRdb names TRBD2, which stays unverified in the absence of DNA. There are 13 residues in the CDR3. Germline CDR1 reads LGHDT; CDR2 reads YNNKEL (reference sequence). The chain's CDR3 is CASSLGRRDTQYF.

The chain couples TRBV28 to TRBJ2-7; TCRdb returns TRBD1, unconfirmable since there is no DNA. The CDR3 has 16 residues. Germline V CDR1 and CDR2: MDHEN, SYDVKM. The CDR3 loop reads CASSLKGSGPAYEQYF.

This chain connects TRBV6-6 to TRBJ1-2. The CDR3 is 17 amino acids. Germline CDR1 and CDR2: MNHNY and SVGAGI (reference sequence). CDR3 amino acids: CASSYPTRTATECGYTF.

The chain couples TRBV6-2 or TRBV6-3 to TRBJ2-7. Germline CDR1 MNHEY, CDR2 SVGEGT. The CDR3 totals 11 residues. CDR3 in amino acids: CASSYAGEQYF.

This chain uses TRBV29-1 with TRBJ2-1; TCRdb's D gene call, TRBD2, goes unchecked for lack of DNA. Germline V CDR1 and CDR2: SQVTM, ANQGSEA. This CDR3 spans 17 amino acids. The CDR3: CSVEPRWDGRNFDEQFF.

V gene TRBV9 combines with J gene TRBJ2-1; TCRdb reports TRBD2, a call that lacks DNA to check it against. The CDR3 consists of 16 residues. Looked up from germline, CDR1 is SGDLS and CDR2 is YYNGEE. CDR3 region: CASSFDRTSGTNEQFF.

The chain carries TRBV20-1 and TRBJ1-2; TCRdb lists TRBD1, though no DNA is available to test this call. CDR3 length: 12 residues. The germline CDR1 and CDR2 sequences are DFQATT and SNEGSKA (reference sequence). This CDR3 is CSADDRAAGYTF.

This rearrangement joins TRBV29-1 to TRBJ1-1; TCRdb proposes TRBD1, but this gene call is untestable without DNA. Germline V gene sequence: CDR1 SQVTM, CDR2 ANQGSEA. CDR3 length: 12 amino acids. The CDR3 loop reads CGATGMNTEAFF.

The CDR3: CSVEDATVNTGELFF. The chain has TRBV29-1 and TRBJ2-2. The CDR3 runs to 15 residues. Looked up from germline, CDR1 is SQVTM and CDR2 is ANQGSEA.